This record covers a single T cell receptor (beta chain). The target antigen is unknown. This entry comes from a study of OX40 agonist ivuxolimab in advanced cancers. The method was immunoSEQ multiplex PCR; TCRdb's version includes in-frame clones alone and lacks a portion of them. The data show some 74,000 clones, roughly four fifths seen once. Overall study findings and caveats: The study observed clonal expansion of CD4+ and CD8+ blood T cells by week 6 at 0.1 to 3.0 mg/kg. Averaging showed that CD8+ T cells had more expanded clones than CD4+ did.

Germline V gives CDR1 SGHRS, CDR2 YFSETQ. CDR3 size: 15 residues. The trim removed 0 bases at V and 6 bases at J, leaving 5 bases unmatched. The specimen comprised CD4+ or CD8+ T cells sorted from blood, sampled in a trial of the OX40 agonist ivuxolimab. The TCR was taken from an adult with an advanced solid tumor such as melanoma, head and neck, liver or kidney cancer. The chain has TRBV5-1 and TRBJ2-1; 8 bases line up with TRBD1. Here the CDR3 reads CASSLEGTGFNEQFF. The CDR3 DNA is TGCGCCAGCAGCTTGGAGGGGACAGGATTCAATGAGCAGTTCTTC.